The source of this T cell receptor beta chain is a study of early T cells in non-severe SARS-CoV-2 infection. Study results and caveats: Comparison of clonotypes with VDJdb favored anti-spike CD8 responses while missing private and CD4 specificities.

Individual cDNA molecules each received unique molecular identifiers attached to them. MiXCR, applied by TCRdb to the 5' RACE reads, yields one record per CDR3 protein. The data show approximately 76,000 distinct CDR3 sequences, 9% to 13% seen once. The CDR3 is made up of 14 amino acids. V was trimmed by 2 bases and J by 2 bases, leaving 10 bases between them. Germline V gives CDR1 SGHNT, CDR2 YENEEA. About this clonotype itself: Its antigen is currently unknown.

The rearrangement uses TRBV11-3 and TRBJ2-7; the D gene is possibly TRBD1 (5 bases). The clonotype comes from an adult who was a healthcare worker with PCR-confirmed SARS-CoV-2 infection or an uninfected control (not recorded which). Sequencing input: whole blood. CDR3 bases: TGTGCCAGCAGCTTATGGGGCAGAACCTACGAGCAGTACTTC. It translates to CASSLWGRTYEQYF.